In this sample, the clone carrying this T cell receptor beta chain turned up many times. Looked up from germline, CDR1 is ENHRY and CDR2 is SYGVKD. After removal of 6 bases from V and 3 bases from J, the junction contained 6 bases not matched to a gene. This CDR3 comprises 15 residues. Time point indicated: blood at routine non-recurrence follow-up after resection. In each case, whole RNA from tumor, nontumor lung or frozen PBMC was sequenced unsorted. The data originate from a study of spatial heterogeneity in lung cancer. About the research overall: Averaged across combinations, each unique TCR and UMI pairing appeared more than ten times in raw reads, which were uncorrected.

MiXCR was run by TCRdb on the 5' RACE reads, yielding one entry per CDR3 protein. In the table there are roughly 120,000 distinct CDR3 sequences, more than 9% of which are singletons. This receptor was identified in a male donor with early-stage non-small cell lung cancer. The specimen was PBMCs, collected at follow-up. This chain uses TRBV10-3 with TRBJ2-7, with 12 bases fitting TRBD1. CDR3 nucleotide sequence: TGTGCCATCAGCCCGGGACAGGGGGCTTTCTACGAGCAGTACTTC. The encoded protein is CAISPGQGAFYEQYF.